The table lists the clone carrying this T cell receptor beta chain with a count of one. Every donor was a Caucasian adult from Nashville, Tennessee. CD45RO+ cells and CCR7-negative CD45RA+ TemRA cells were combined as CD8 memory. CDR3 length: 15 residues. The V and J ends lost 6 bases and 0 bases respectively, with 15 bases between them. Looked up from germline, CDR1 is SQVTM and CDR2 is ANQGSEA. These data belong to a study of shared clonotypes between healthy human individuals. In the authors' workflow: ImmunoSEQ yielded junction-only sequences lacking quality scores, so filtering differed. Clones were sequenced by immunoSEQ multiplex PCR, and TCRdb holds only the in-frame ones, with some missing. V, J and clone size are those of that table, while D and trimming were read from the DNA. The data contain approximately 110,000 clones, less than 80% of them singletons.

The sequencing input was memory CD8+ T cells sorted from blood. Subset noted: CD45RO+ cells pooled with CCR7-negative TemRA cells. The J gene is TRBJ2-1, the V gene TRBV29-1; possibly TRBD2 for D (5 bases). The receptor was derived from a woman in her 30s in good health. The CDR3 bases are TGCAGCGTGGCGACTGGACTTAACTCCTACAATGAGCAGTTCTTC. Protein sequence: CSVATGLNSYNEQFF.